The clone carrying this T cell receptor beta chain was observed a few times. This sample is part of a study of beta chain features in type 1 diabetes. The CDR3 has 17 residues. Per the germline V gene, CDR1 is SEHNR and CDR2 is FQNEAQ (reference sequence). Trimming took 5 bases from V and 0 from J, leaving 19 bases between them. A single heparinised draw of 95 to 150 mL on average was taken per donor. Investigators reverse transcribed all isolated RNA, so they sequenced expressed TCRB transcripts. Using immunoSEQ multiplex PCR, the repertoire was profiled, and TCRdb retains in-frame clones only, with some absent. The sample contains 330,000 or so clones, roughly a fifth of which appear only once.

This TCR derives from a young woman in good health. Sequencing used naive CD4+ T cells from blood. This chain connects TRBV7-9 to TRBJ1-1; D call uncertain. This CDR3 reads CASSTPGLWALNTEAFF. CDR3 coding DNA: TGTGCCAGCAGCACCCCCGGTTTATGGGCTCTGAACACTGAAGCTTTCTTT.